This TCR beta chain stems from a study of cytomegalovirus exposure and HLA in healthy donors. On the study more broadly: Approximately 85 million unique TCRs from HLA-typed donors were held in an early release of data. Study results and caveats: In an earlier analysis, most TCR beta V segments were productive about 87% or about 30% of the time.

Remarks on this clone: Antigen: not known.

The germline V gene has CDR1 SEHNR and CDR2 FQNEAQ (reference sequence). V was shortened by 4 bases and J by 5 bases, with 9 bases between the two germline ends. The CDR3 has 12 amino acids. Use of 60 Vbeta and 13 Jbeta primers characterized the PCR. Produced via immunoSEQ multiplex PCR; TCRdb's table is partial and in-frame only. In the table there are 110,000 or so clones, 65% to 80% of which are singletons. The rearrangement links TRBV7-9 to TRBJ2-7, with TRBD1 as a possible D gene (6 bases). Sequenced material: PBMCs. The receptor was derived from a man aged 40-55 years in good health and CMV-seropositive. CDR3 DNA sequence: TGTGCCAGCAGCTCCCACAGGGACGAGCAGTACTTC. Residues: CASSSHRDEQYF. Drawing the rest from reference TRBV7-9 and TRBJ2-7, the complete variable domain is DTGVSQNPRHKITKRGQNVTFRCDPISEHNRLYWYRQTLGQGPEFLTYFQNEAQLEKSRLLSDRFSAERPKGSFSTLEIQRTEQGDSAMYLCASSSHRDEQYFGPGTRLTVT.